Below, 14 T cell receptor beta chains from the same sample are listed, as sequenced in a study of post-analysis software for immune sequencing data. Study outcomes and limitations: There were a few TRBV segments more frequent in patients than controls, and TRBV5-6, TRBV5-1 and TRBV20-1 were among them.

Included in the TCR beta cDNA libraries were unique molecular identifiers. One entry per CDR3 protein results from TCRdb running MiXCR on the PCR reads. The sample consists of about 820,000 distinct CDR3 sequences, roughly half of them appearing once. No antigen is known for these receptors. Sequencing was done on a sample of blood. These receptors originate from a girl aged 10-17 years with multiple sclerosis.

This sequence joins TRBV9 and TRBJ2-1, with D perhaps TRBD2 (6 bases). Trimming removed 1 base at V and 9 bases at J, with 11 bases between. The CDR3 is made up of 13 amino acids. Germline lookup yields CDR1 SGDLS and CDR2 YYNGEE. The DNA for the CDR3 is TGTGCCAGCAGCGTATCGTGGGAGGTTGAGCAGTTCTTC. Residues: CASSVSWEVEQFF. Together with reference TRBV9 and TRBJ2-1, the CDR3 gives the full variable domain: DSGVTQTPKHLITATGQRVTLRCSPRSGDLSVYWYQQSLDQGLQFLIQYYNGEERAKGNILERFSAQQFPDLHSELNLSSLELGDSALYFCASSVSWEVEQFFGPGTRLTVL.

The J gene is TRBJ2-3, the V gene TRBV6-6, with TRBD2 matching 9 bases. This CDR3 has 14 amino acids. Germline lookup yields CDR1 MNHNY and CDR2 SVGAGI (reference sequence). Trimming took 6 bases from V and 2 from J; bases not matched to a gene: 3. CDR3 region: CASRLAGFTDTQYF. CDR3 DNA: TGTGCCAGCAGACTAGCGGGTTTCACAGATACGCAGTATTTT.

This chain links TRBV20-1 with TRBJ2-7; 9 nucleotides agree with TRBD1. The CDR3 is 16 residues long. J was trimmed by 5 bases and V by 0 bases; bases with no gene match: 11. In germline, CDR1 is DFQATT, CDR2 SNEGSKA (reference sequence). The chain's CDR3 is CSAREVGTGKPHEQYF. CDR3 in DNA: TGCAGTGCTAGAGAGGTGGGGACAGGGAAACCCCACGAGCAGTACTTC.

J is TRBJ2-7 and V is TRBV5-1; D call uncertain. V was shortened by 4 bases and J by 3 bases, with 14 bases between the two germline ends. This CDR3 region has 14 residues. CDR1 and CDR2 from the germline V gene are SGHRS and YFSETQ. The CDR3 is CASSHSGLGYEQYF. CDR3 in DNA: TGCGCCAGCAGCCACTCGGGCCTGGGCTACGAGCAGTACTTC.

CDR3: CASSSSSGRAHGQFF. CDR3 DNA sequence: TGTGCCAGCAGTTCGTCTAGCGGGAGGGCCCATGGGCAGTTCTTC. V is TRBV12-3 or TRBV12-4 and J is TRBJ2-1; the match to TRBD2 covers 12 bases. The CDR3 sequence is 15 residues long. Germline trimming cut 4 bases from V and 12 bases from J; bases unmatched to any gene: 10.

V usage is TRBV20-1 and J usage is TRBJ2-5; D is possibly TRBD2 (5 bases). V was pared by 6 bases and J by 5 bases, with 13 bases between. The CDR3 has 12 amino acids. Germline CDR1 and CDR2: DFQATT and SNEGSKA (reference sequence). The CDR3: CSAGLPPETQYF. The CDR3 DNA reads as TGCAGTGCCGGACTGCCGCCGGAGACCCAGTACTTC.

V is TRBV7-3 and J is TRBJ2-1; 9 nucleotides align to TRBD2. V shed 1 base, J shed 2 bases, and the junction held 3 bases outside the gene matches. Germline V gives CDR1 SGHTA, CDR2 FQGTGA. There are 16 residues in the CDR3. CDR3 DNA sequence: TGTGCCAGCAGCTTAAGTCTAGCGGGAACCTACAATGAGCAGTTCTTC. Translating it yields CASSLSLAGTYNEQFF.

The CDR3 DNA is TGCAGTGCTAGTCCCTTCACACTAGCGGGGGGCAATGAGCAGTTCTTC. This codes for CSASPFTLAGGNEQFF. This chain links TRBV20-1 with TRBJ2-1; 12 positions match TRBD2. The CDR3 is 16 amino acids. Germline V lookup: CDR1 DFQATT, CDR2 SNEGSKA (reference sequence). Unmatched junction bases numbered 9, after V lost 3 bases and J lost 6 bases.

The V call is TRBV7-2, the J call TRBJ2-1; TRBD1 or TRBD2 may be the D gene (6 bases each). Germline CDR1 reads SGHTA; CDR2 reads FQGNSA. The CDR3 loop spans 16 amino acids. Trimming shortened V by 0 bases and J by 6 bases, and 15 bases separated the two germline ends. The CDR3 DNA reads TGTGCCAGCAGCTTAGCGCCGACAGGAGGGTCCAATGAGCAGTTCTTC. Translated: CASSLAPTGGSNEQFF.

This clonotype was seen a few times. This sequence joins TRBV7-8 and TRBJ2-3, with D tentatively TRBD1 (6 bases). Germline CDR1 and CDR2: SGHVS and FQNEAQ. The CDR3 loop spans 12 amino acids. The V and J ends lost 4 bases and 9 bases respectively, with 11 bases between them. CDR3 in amino acids: CASSSQGATQYF. CDR3 nucleotides: TGTGCCAGCAGCTCACAGGGTGCGACGCAGTATTTT.

This clonotype occurred a few times. The chain recombines TRBV12-3 or TRBV12-4 with TRBJ2-5, with D unclear. V gave up 6 bases and J gave up 1 base, with 15 bases separating them. The CDR3 loop spans 15 amino acids. DNA of the CDR3: TGTGCCAGCAGCCGTGGACCCCTCGGCCAAGAGACCCAGTACTTC. Protein: CASSRGPLGQETQYF.

V is TRBV9 and J is TRBJ2-5, with unresolved D. The length of the CDR3 is 15 residues. Trimming took off 3 bases at V and 5 bases at J, with 17 bases between the two ends. Germline values: CDR1 SGDLS, CDR2 YYNGEE. The CDR3 loop is CASSGPSGTGETQYF. The CDR3, as DNA: TGTGCCAGCAGCGGCCCGAGTGGCACCGGGGAGACCCAGTACTTC.

The chain has TRBV11-2 and TRBJ2-7, with D possibly matching TRBD2 (6 bases). The better agreement between TRBJ2-5 and the DNA end casts doubt on the J call. The CDR3 extends over 11 amino acids. Germline-derived CDR1 and CDR2 are SGHAT and FQNNGV. DNA of the CDR3: TGTGCCAGCACCGGGGGACAGACCCAGTACTTC. Amino acids: CASTGGQTQYF.

The V call is TRBV20-1, the J call TRBJ2-3, with D uncertain. V was clipped by 3 bases and J by 2 bases, with 12 bases between them. CDR1 and CDR2 (germline): DFQATT, SNEGSKA (reference sequence). The CDR3 loop spans 14 amino acids. The CDR3 sequence: CSASPPLSTDTQYF. CDR3 nucleotide sequence: TGCAGTGCTAGCCCCCCTCTATCCACAGATACGCAGTATTTT.